These 19 T cell receptor beta chains were all obtained from the same sample, sequenced in a study of PD-1 blockade in classical Hodgkin lymphoma (dated by TCRdb to about 2020). Library preparation used the immunoSEQ multiplex PCR assay. This is the immuneACCESS table as TCRdb keeps it, with only in-frame sequences that have V and J called. A part of the clones is gone; compared with another copy, unresolved V genes explain less than half, and the rest is unexplained. This sample is represented by 46,000 or so clones; 88% of them were singletons. The top ten clonotypes cover about 9.8% of the sample. What this sample's time point label stands for: cycle 1 day 1 (C1D1), immediately before nivolumab initiation. All trial patients had relapsed after autologous stem cell transplantation, with cohorts A, B and C differing in prior brentuximab vedotin exposure. The source material was peripheral blood mononuclear cells (PBMCs), sampled at baseline. The receptor set was obtained from a human donor with classical Hodgkin lymphoma.

This clone was seen once. The CDR3 region is CASSSVGGRHNEQFF. The CDR3 nucleotides are TGTGCCAGCAGCTCAGTCGGGGGGCGCCACAATGAGCAGTTCTTC. The chain is built from TRBV7-3 and TRBJ2-1; perhaps TRBD2 as D (7 bases). Germline CDR1 reads SGHTA; CDR2 reads FQGTGA. Trimming cost V 4 bases and J 5 bases, with 15 bases left between them. The CDR3 is 15 residues long.

The sample holds one count of this clone. The chain combines TRBV2 with TRBJ2-6; D not certain. CDR3 size: 14 residues. V was shortened by 5 bases and J by 0 bases, with 5 bases between the two germline ends. Germline V gives CDR1 SNHLY, CDR2 FYNNEI. For the CDR3, the DNA is TGTGCCAGCAGTTCGAGCTCTGGGGCCAACGTCCTGACTTTC. This encodes CASSSSSGANVLTF.

The chain couples TRBV28 to TRBJ1-4; D remains unclear. The CDR3 consists of 14 residues. Trimming stripped 1 base from V and 6 bases from J, with 9 bases between. Per the germline V gene, CDR1 is MDHEN and CDR2 is SYDVKM. The CDR3 nucleotides are TGTGCCAGCAGTTTATACAGCGGAGATGAAAAACTGTTTTTT. Translation gives CASSLYSGDEKLFF.

V gene TRBV5-1 combines with J gene TRBJ2-5, with 11 bases matching TRBD2. J was trimmed by 6 bases and V by 0 bases; bases with no gene match: 7. The germline V gene encodes CDR1 SGHRS and CDR2 YFSETQ. This CDR3 spans 16 amino acids. This CDR3 reads CASSLEASGRKKTQYF. The DNA of the CDR3 is TGCGCCAGCAGCTTGGAGGCTAGCGGGAGGAAAAAGACCCAGTACTTC.

The CDR3 DNA reads TGTGCCACCAGCAGAGAGACAGGGGAGAATCAGCCCCAGCATTTT. Translated, it gives CATSRETGENQPQHF. This chain connects TRBV15 to TRBJ1-5; 8 positions match TRBD1. CDR3 length: 15 amino acids. J lost 4 bases, V lost 0 bases, and 2 bases had no gene match. Germline V gene data show CDR1 as LNHNV and CDR2 as YYDKDF (reference sequence).

This clone came up once. The V call is TRBV5-6, the J call TRBJ2-3, with D possibly matching TRBD1 (6 bases). Germline V lookup: CDR1 SGHDT, CDR2 YYEEEE. Deletions cut 2 bases from V and 0 bases from J, with 16 bases between. There are 17 residues in the CDR3. CDR3 bases: TGTGCCAGCAGCTTATACAGGGTCTCCATGAGCACAGATACGCAGTATTTT. The encoded protein is CASSLYRVSMSTDTQYF.

The chain carries TRBV9 and TRBJ1-1; TRBD1 is a possible D gene (6 bases). There are 15 residues in the CDR3. Germline CDR1 is SGDLS and CDR2 is YYNGEE. V lost 3 bases and J lost 4, with 16 bases in between. Written as DNA, the CDR3 is TGTGCCAGCAGCGCCGTACAGGGCTGGAGCACTGAAGCTTTCTTT. Amino acids: CASSAVQGWSTEAFF.

V and J are TRBV6-1 and TRBJ2-3; D gene ambiguous. The V end lost 8 bases, the J end lost 2 bases, and 5 bases lay between the germline ends. The CDR3 has 11 residues. Germline-derived CDR1 and CDR2 are MNHNS and SASEGT. DNA of the CDR3: TGTGCCAGCCAGGCCACAGATACGCAGTATTTT. This gives the protein CASQATDTQYF.

The CDR3 here is CASSLQGPSSGNTIYF. CDR3 coding DNA: TGTGCCAGTAGTTTGCAAGGGCCAAGCTCTGGAAACACCATATATTTT. This chain links TRBV19 with TRBJ1-3; no firm D call. The V end lost 5 bases, the J end lost 0 bases, and 14 bases lay between the germline ends. This CDR3 region has 16 residues. The germline V gene encodes CDR1 LNHDA and CDR2 SQIVND (reference sequence).

The CDR3 nucleotides read TGTGCCAGCAGTAATTCCATCCAAGAGACCCAGTACTTC. This gives the protein CASSNSIQETQYF. The chain is built from TRBV6-5 and TRBJ2-5; no firm D call. Germline values: CDR1 MNHEY, CDR2 SVGAGI. The CDR3 is 13 amino acids. With 5 bases removed from V and 1 base from J, the gap between germline ends came to 8 bases.

The rearrangement links TRBV12-5 to TRBJ2-1; 9 nucleotides match TRBD1. J was trimmed by 4 bases and V by 1 base; bases with no gene match: 2. Per the germline V gene, CDR1 is LGHNT and CDR2 is FRNRAP. The CDR3 sequence is 15 residues long. In DNA form, the CDR3 reads TGTGCTAGTGGTTTGGGAGACAGGGGGTACAATGAGCAGTTCTTC. It translates to CASGLGDRGYNEQFF.

V usage is TRBV5-1 and J usage is TRBJ2-6, with TRBD1 matching 7 bases. J gave up 2 bases and V 2 bases, and 4 bases lay outside the gene matches. The CDR3 sequence is 16 residues long. CDR1 SGHRS and CDR2 YFSETQ come from the germline V gene. For the CDR3, the DNA is TGCGCCAGCAGCTTAAACAGGGGCGCTGGGGCCAACGTCCTGACTTTC. Protein product: CASSLNRGAGANVLTF. Using reference TRBV5-1 and TRBJ2-6 for the parts outside the CDR3, the full variable domain is KAGVTQTPRYLIKTRGQQVTLSCSPISGHRSVSWYQQTPGQGLQFLFEYFSETQRNKGNFPGRFSGRQFSNSRSEMNVSTLELGDSALYLCASSLNRGAGANVLTFGAGSRLTVL.

The chain is built from TRBV27 and TRBJ2-2; 7 nucleotides match TRBD1. The CDR3 length is 15 residues. Germline V gene data show CDR1 as MNHEY and CDR2 as SMNVEV (reference sequence). The ends lost 6 bases at V and 0 bases at J; junction bases unmatched: 4. The CDR3 loop is CASRRGPANTGELFF. As DNA, the CDR3 is TGTGCCAGCAGAAGGGGGCCGGCGAACACCGGGGAGCTGTTTTTT.

J is TRBJ1-5 and V is TRBV4-3; TRBD1 aligns across 10 bases. There are 17 residues in the CDR3. Germline V gives CDR1 LGHNA, CDR2 YSLEER. The V and J ends lost 1 base and 1 base, in that order; junction bases with no gene match: 4. The CDR3 sequence: CASSQGRQGASNQPQHF. CDR3 sequence (DNA): TGCGCCAGCAGCCAAGGTCGACAGGGGGCGAGCAATCAGCCCCAGCATTTT.

This clone has only a few counts. This chain links TRBV27 with TRBJ1-2, with 10 bases matching TRBD1. V lost 6 bases and J lost 4; bases outside the gene matches: 5. Germline V lookup: CDR1 MNHEY, CDR2 SMNVEV (reference sequence). The CDR3 consists of 14 residues. The CDR3 DNA reads as TGTGCCAGCAGGGTAGGACAGGGGGGCTATGGCTACACCTTC. As protein: CASRVGQGGYGYTF.

The rearrangement joins TRBV6-1 to TRBJ2-3; either TRBD1 or TRBD2 may supply D (5 bases each). The V end was cut by 1 base, the J end by 2 bases, with 16 bases between. The CDR3 is 17 residues long. The germline gives CDR1 MNHNS, CDR2 SASEGT. The CDR3 DNA reads TGTGCCAGCAGTGAAGGGAGGCCAGGGCGGACCACAGATACGCAGTATTTT. Translation: CASSEGRPGRTTDTQYF.

This sequence joins TRBV4-2 and TRBJ2-3; D remains ambiguous. V shed 1 base and J shed 7 bases, with 12 bases lying between them. The germline gives CDR1 LGHNA, CDR2 YNFKEQ. This CDR3 is 14 amino acids long. CDR3 sequence reads: CASSQAVGLHTQYF. The CDR3, as DNA: TGTGCCAGCAGCCAAGCCGTGGGTTTACATACGCAGTATTTT.

This clone was seen once. The rearrangement joins TRBV4-2 to TRBJ2-4; 7 bases align to TRBD1. V lost 3 bases to trimming and J lost 0 bases; unmatched junction nucleotides: 5. The CDR3 spans 16 residues. Germline V gene lookup returns CDR1 LGHNA and CDR2 YNFKEQ. CDR3 coding DNA: TGTGCCAGCAGCCACAAGGGGGCCCTAGCCAAAAACATTCAGTACTTC. Encoded protein: CASSHKGALAKNIQYF.

This chain uses TRBV10-3 with TRBJ1-3, with 8 bases fitting TRBD1. J gave up 7 bases and V 2 bases, and 10 bases lay outside the gene matches. CDR1 and CDR2 from the germline V gene are ENHRY and SYGVKD. This CDR3 is 16 amino acids long. CDR3 sequence reads: CAISEPGTGKGNTIYF. For the CDR3, the DNA is TGTGCCATCAGTGAGCCCGGGACAGGTAAAGGGAACACCATATATTTT.